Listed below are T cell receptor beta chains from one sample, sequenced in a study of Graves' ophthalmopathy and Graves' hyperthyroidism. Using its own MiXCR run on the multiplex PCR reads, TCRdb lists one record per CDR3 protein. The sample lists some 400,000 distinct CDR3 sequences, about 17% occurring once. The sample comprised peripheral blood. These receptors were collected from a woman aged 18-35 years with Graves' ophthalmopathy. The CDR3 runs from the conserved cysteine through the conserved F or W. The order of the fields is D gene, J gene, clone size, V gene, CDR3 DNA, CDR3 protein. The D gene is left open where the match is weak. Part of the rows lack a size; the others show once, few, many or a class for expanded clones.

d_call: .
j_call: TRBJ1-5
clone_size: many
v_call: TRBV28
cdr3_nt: TGTGCCAGCAGTTTCCAGAATAGCAATCAGCCCCAGCATTTT
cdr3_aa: CASSFQNSNQPQHF

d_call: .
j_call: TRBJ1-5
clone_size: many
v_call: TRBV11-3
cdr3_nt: TGTGCCAGCAGGCCAAGGGTTCAGCCCCAGCATTTT
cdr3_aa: CASRPRVQPQHF

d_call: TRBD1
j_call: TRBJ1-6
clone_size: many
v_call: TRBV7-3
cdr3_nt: TGTGCCAGCAGCTTGGGACAGGAAAATTCACCCCTCCACTTT
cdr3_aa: CASSLGQENSPLHF

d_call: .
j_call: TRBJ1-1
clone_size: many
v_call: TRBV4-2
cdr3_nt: TGTGCCAGCAGCCAAGAAGGGGGATGGCCCACTGAAGCTTTCTTT
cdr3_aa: CASSQEGGWPTEAFF

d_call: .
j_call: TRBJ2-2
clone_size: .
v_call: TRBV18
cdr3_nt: TGTGCCAGCTCACCTTTCGGCGGGGAGCTGTTTTTT
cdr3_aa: CASSPFGGELFF

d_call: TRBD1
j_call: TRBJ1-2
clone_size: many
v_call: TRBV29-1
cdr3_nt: TGCAGCGTCGCACAGGGGGAAAGCAGTGGCTACACCTTC
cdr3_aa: CSVAQGESSGYTF

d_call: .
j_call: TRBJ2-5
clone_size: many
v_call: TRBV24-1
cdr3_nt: TGTGCCACCAGTGATAGGACCACCCTGATTAGGACCCAGTACTTC
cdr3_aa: CATSDRTTLIRTQYF

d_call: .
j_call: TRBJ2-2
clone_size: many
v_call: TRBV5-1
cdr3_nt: TGCGCCAGCAGCGACAGGACGGGCACCGGGGAGCTGTTTTTT
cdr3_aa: CASSDRTGTGELFF

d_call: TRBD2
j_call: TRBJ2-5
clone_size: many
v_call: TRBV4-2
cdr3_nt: TGTGCCAGCAGCCAAGATGGAGGTAGCGGGAGAGGAAAGACCCAGTACTTC
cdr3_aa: CASSQDGGSGRGKTQYF

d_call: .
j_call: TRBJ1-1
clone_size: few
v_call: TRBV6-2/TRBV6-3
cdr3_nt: TGTGCCAGCAGTAGCACAGGGAGACACACTGAAGCTTTCTTT
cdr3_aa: CASSSTGRHTEAFF

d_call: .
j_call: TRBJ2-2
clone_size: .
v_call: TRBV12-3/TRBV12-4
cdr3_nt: TGTGCCAGCGTGGGTGGGGTTACGAACACCAGGGAGCTGTTTTTT
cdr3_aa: CASVGGVTNTRELFF

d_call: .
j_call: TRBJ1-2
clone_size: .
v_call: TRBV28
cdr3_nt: TGTGCCAGCAGTTTTGCGGGGTTAAGGAGAGGCTACACCTTC
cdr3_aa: CASSFAGLRRGYTF

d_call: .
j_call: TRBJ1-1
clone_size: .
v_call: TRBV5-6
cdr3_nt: TGTGCCAGCAGCGGCCTCTGGGGGGTTCCCGCTGAAGCTTTCTTT
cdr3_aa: CASSGLWGVPAEAFF

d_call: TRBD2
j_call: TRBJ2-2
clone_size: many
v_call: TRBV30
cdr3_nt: TGTGCCTGGATCCCAAGGGCGGGAGGCCTCACCGGGGAGCTGTTTTTT
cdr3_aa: CAWIPRAGGLTGELFF

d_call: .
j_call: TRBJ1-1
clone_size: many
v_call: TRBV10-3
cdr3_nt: TGTGCCACCGAAGCCCCGGGACGGCCTGAAGCTTTCTTT
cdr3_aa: CATEAPGRPEAFF

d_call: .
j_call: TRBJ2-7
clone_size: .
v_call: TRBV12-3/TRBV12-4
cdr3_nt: TGTGCCAGCAGTCGCGGCCCTGGGGGGACCGGCGAGCAGTACTTC
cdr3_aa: CASSRGPGGTGEQYF

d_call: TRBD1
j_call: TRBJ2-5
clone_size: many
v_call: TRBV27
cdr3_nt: TGTGCCAGCAGTTTATTCGCCCCCTGGGACAGGGGGGAGACCCAGTACTTC
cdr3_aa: CASSLFAPWDRGETQYF

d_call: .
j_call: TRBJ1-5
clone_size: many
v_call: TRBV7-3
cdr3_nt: TGTGCCAGCAGATCTAGTCCCTTGACACAGCACTTCAATCAGCCCCAGCATTTT
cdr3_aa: CASRSSPLTQHFNQPQHF

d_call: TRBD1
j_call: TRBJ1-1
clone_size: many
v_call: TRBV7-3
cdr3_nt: TGTGCCAGCAGCTCCCGCCCCGGGACAGTGAACACTGAAGCTTTCTTT
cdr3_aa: CASSSRPGTVNTEAFF

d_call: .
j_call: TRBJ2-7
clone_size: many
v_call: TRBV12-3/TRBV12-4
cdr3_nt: TGTGCCAGCGGTATGGGGGGGCGCGAGCAGTACTTC
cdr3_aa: CASGMGGREQYF

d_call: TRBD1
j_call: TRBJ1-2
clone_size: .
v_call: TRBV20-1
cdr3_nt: TGCAGTGCTAGAGATTCGGCCGGGACAGGGACCTATGGCTACACCTTC
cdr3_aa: CSARDSAGTGTYGYTF

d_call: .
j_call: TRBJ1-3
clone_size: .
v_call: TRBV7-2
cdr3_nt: TGTGCCAGCAGCTCAACACAAGGGACTGGAAACACCATATATTTT
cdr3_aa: CASSSTQGTGNTIYF

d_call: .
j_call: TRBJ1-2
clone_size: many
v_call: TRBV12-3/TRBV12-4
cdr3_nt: TGTGCCAGCAGTTTCGGCCCAAGAGATGGCTACACCTTC
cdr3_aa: CASSFGPRDGYTF

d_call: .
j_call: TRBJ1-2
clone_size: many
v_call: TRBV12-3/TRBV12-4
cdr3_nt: TGTGCCAGCAGTTCCAGGGCAAGTTCGTCACCACGCTACACCTTC
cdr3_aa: CASSSRASSSPRYTF

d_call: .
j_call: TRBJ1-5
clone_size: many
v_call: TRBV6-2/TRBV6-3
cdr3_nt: TGTGCCAGCAGGGAAGAACAGAACAATCAGCCCCAGCATTTT
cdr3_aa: CASREEQNNQPQHF

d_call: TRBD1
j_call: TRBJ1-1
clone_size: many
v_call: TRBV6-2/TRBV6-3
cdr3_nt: TGTGCCAGCCCCAAGGACAGGGCGGCCCTTGGTGGAAACACTGAAGCTTTCTTT
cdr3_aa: CASPKDRAALGGNTEAFF

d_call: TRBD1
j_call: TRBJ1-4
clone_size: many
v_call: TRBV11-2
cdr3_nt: TGTGCCAGCAGCCCTCGACAGGGCTGGGGTAATGAAAAACTGTTTTTT
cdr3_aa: CASSPRQGWGNEKLFF

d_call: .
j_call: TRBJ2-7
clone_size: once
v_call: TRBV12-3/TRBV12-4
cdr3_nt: TGTGCCAGCAGTTACAGCCTACCCTACGAGCAGTACTTC
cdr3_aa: CASSYSLPYEQYF

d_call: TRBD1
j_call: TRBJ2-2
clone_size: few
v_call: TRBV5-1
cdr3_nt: TGCGCCAGCAGCCCGGGACAGTCGAACACCGGGGAGCTGTTTTTT
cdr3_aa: CASSPGQSNTGELFF

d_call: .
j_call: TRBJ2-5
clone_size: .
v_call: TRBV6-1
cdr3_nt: TGTGCCAGCAGTCCGACAGGAGCCCAAGAGACCCAGTACTTC
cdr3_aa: CASSPTGAQETQYF

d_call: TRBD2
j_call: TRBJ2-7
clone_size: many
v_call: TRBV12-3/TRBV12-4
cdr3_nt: TGTGCCAGCAGTTTCCGGGAGGGACTGAAACCCTACGAGCAGTACTTC
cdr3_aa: CASSFREGLKPYEQYF

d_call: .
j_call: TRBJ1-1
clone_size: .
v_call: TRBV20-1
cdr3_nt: TGCAGTGCTAGACCCCGGGCGGGGATACTTTTTTGGAACACTGAAGCTTTCTTT
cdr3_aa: CSARPRAGILFWNTEAFF

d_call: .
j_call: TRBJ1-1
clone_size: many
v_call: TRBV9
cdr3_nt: TGTGCCAGCAGCGTACTTGGGGACATGAACACTGAAGCTTTCTTT
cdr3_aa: CASSVLGDMNTEAFF

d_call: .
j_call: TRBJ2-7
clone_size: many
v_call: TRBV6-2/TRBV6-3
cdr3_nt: TGTGCCAGCAGTTACTCGGCAGTATCGTCCGAGCAGTACTTC
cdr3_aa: CASSYSAVSSEQYF

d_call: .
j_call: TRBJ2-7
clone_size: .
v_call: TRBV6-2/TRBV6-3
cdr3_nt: TGTGCCAGCAGCCGGGACACTACTTCTACCGAGCAGTACTTC
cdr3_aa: CASSRDTTSTEQYF

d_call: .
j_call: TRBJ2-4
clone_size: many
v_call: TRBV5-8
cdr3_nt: TGTGCCAGCACGTTGGGCGGGTTAGCCAAAAACATTCAGTACTTC
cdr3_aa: CASTLGGLAKNIQYF

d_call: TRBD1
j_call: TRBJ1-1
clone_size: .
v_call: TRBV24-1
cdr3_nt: TGTGCCACCAGGGACAGGCCCATGAACACTGAAGCTTTCTTT
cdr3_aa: CATRDRPMNTEAFF

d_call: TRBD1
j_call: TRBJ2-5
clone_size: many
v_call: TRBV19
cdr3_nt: TGTGCCAGTAGTATAGTTTCCGGACAGGGATTAGAGACCCAGTACTTC
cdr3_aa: CASSIVSGQGLETQYF

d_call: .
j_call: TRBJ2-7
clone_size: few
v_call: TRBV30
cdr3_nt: TGTGCCTGGAGTGTTACCGGGACGCCCTCGCGGTACTTC
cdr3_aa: CAWSVTGTPSRYF

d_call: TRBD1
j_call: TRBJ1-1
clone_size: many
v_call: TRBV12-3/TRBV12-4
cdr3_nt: TGTGCCAGCAGATGGGGACAGCTGGGGGGAGCTTTCTTT
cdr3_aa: CASRWGQLGGAFF

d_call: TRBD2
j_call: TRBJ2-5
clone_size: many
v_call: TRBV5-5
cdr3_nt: TGTGCCAGCAGCTTGCTAGCGGGGGTAGAGACCCAGTACTTC
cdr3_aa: CASSLLAGVETQYF

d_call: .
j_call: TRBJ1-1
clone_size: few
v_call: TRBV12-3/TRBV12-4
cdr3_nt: TGTGCCAGCAGTTTAGCACTAAGGAACACTGAAGCTTTCTTT
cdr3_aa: CASSLALRNTEAFF

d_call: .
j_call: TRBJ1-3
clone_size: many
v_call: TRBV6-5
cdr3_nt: TGTGCCAGCAGACGACAGTCCTCTGGAAACACCATATATTTT
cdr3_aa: CASRRQSSGNTIYF